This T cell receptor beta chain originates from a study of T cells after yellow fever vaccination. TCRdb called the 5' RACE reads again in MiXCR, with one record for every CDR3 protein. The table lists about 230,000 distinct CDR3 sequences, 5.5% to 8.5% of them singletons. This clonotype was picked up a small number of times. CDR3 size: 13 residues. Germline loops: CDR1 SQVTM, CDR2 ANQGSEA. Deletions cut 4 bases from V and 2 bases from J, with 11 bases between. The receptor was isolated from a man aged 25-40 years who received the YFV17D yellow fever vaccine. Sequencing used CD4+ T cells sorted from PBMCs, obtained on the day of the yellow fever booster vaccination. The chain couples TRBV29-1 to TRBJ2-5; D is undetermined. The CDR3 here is CSVALGSQETQYF. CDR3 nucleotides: TGCAGCGTTGCCCTGGGATCTCAAGAGACCCAGTACTTC.